These T cell receptor beta chains were read from a single sample in a study of blood T cell repertoires in COVID-19. The data were produced by immunoSEQ multiplex PCR, yet TCRdb's version contains in-frame clones alone and is incomplete. Of around 100,000 clones in the sample, around four fifths were seen once. The sequencing sample was made of peripheral blood. The receptors originated from a woman in her seventies with acute or convalescent COVID-19. The CDR3 runs from the conserved cysteine through the conserved F or W. Fields, in order: CDR3 protein, D gene, V gene, J gene. A D gene is named only where the DNA matches it firmly.

cdr3_aa: CASTTTRGSNYGYTF
d_call: .
v_call: TRBV19
j_call: TRBJ1-2

cdr3_aa: CASSFAGSAGDRRDEQFF
d_call: TRBD2
v_call: TRBV6-2/TRBV6-3
j_call: TRBJ2-1

cdr3_aa: CASSLDKIRPTDTQYF
d_call: .
v_call: TRBV11-2
j_call: TRBJ2-3

cdr3_aa: CASSKGQGAGNTEAFF
d_call: TRBD1
v_call: TRBV6-1
j_call: TRBJ1-1

cdr3_aa: CASSQDLENTIYF
d_call: .
v_call: TRBV3-1/TRBV3-2
j_call: TRBJ1-3

cdr3_aa: CASSQWTATYNEQFF
d_call: .
v_call: TRBV7-2
j_call: TRBJ2-1

cdr3_aa: CASGPQDTLQETQYF
d_call: .
v_call: TRBV12-5
j_call: TRBJ2-5

cdr3_aa: CASSIEGTGRNYGYTF
d_call: TRBD1
v_call: TRBV5-1
j_call: TRBJ1-2

cdr3_aa: CASPEGTYSNQPQHF
d_call: .
v_call: TRBV21-1
j_call: TRBJ1-5

cdr3_aa: CASSQSIHVNF
d_call: .
v_call: TRBV14
j_call: TRBJ2-5

cdr3_aa: CASRARYEAFF
d_call: .
v_call: TRBV28
j_call: TRBJ1-1

cdr3_aa: CASFGEDGYTF
d_call: .
v_call: TRBV19
j_call: TRBJ1-2

cdr3_aa: CASSDGNRGKNYGYTF
d_call: .
v_call: TRBV6-4
j_call: TRBJ1-2

cdr3_aa: CASSIDQKTQYF
d_call: .
v_call: TRBV19
j_call: TRBJ2-5